The sequence of this T cell receptor (beta chain) was determined in a study of PD-L1 blockade in urothelial cancer. This CDR3 contains 15 residues. The germline CDR1 and CDR2 sequences are SGHDT and YYEEEE. The V end lost 2 bases, the J end lost 0 bases, and 9 bases lay between the germline ends. Samples were collected from each patient before treatment and during treatment. Each patient gave between 1 and 8 of them in total. Profiling relied on immunoSEQ multiplex PCR, and the TCRdb table lists in-frame clones only, not all of them. This table holds roughly 44,000 clones, roughly four fifths found once.

This chain uses TRBV5-6 with TRBJ2-1; no definite D call. The material was PBMCs, obtained around atezolizumab (anti-PD-L1) treatment. The sequence was obtained from a man between 65 and 80 years old with urothelial cancer. The CDR3 nucleotides are TGTGCCAGCAGCTTAATAGCCAGCTCCTACAATGAGCAGTTCTTC. Amino acid sequence: CASSLIASSYNEQFF.